One sample yielded the 22 T cell receptor beta chains listed below, sequenced in a study of CD8 T cells in ankylosing spondylitis. MiXCR was run by TCRdb on the 5' RACE reads, yielding one entry per CDR3 protein. The table lists 250,000 to 400,000 distinct CDR3 sequences, roughly 11% of them singletons. Input material: blood, either unsorted or a sorted T cell fraction (not recorded which). The receptors here all came from a female donor with ankylosing spondylitis or in good health (not recorded which).

The rearrangement links TRBV5-1 to TRBJ1-1; D is uncertain. The CDR3 has 17 residues. V was clipped by 0 bases and J by 2 bases, with 17 bases between them. Germline V gene data show CDR1 as SGHRS and CDR2 as YFSETQ. This CDR3 reads CASSLASGVGSNTEAFF. The CDR3, as DNA: TGCGCCAGCAGCTTGGCCTCCGGAGTCGGATCCAACACTGAAGCTTTCTTT. Looking up the rest from reference TRBV5-1 and TRBJ1-1 gives the full variable domain: KAGVTQTPRYLIKTRGQQVTLSCSPISGHRSVSWYQQTPGQGLQFLFEYFSETQRNKGNFPGRFSGRQFSNSRSEMNVSTLELGDSALYLCASSLASGVGSNTEAFFGQGTRLTVV.

The rearrangement uses TRBV4-3 and TRBJ1-5; D is perhaps TRBD1 (5 bases). With 0 bases removed from V and 2 bases from J, the gap between germline ends came to 14 bases. Germline-derived CDR1 and CDR2 are LGHNA and YSLEER. The CDR3 length is 17 residues. CDR3 DNA: TGCGCCAGCAGCCAAGATACATGGGGCGTGGGCAATCAGCCCCAGCATTTT. Protein product: CASSQDTWGVGNQPQHF.

This clonotype was recorded a few times. The gene calls are TRBV28 and TRBJ2-1; 12 positions match TRBD1. The length of the CDR3 is 17 residues. Germline loops: CDR1 MDHEN, CDR2 SYDVKM. V shed 6 bases and J 5 bases; nucleotides not matched to a gene: 11. CDR3 protein: CASSMVGGQGAHNEQFF. CDR3 nucleotides: TGTGCCAGCAGCATGGTGGGGGGACAGGGGGCTCACAATGAGCAGTTCTTC.

This clonotype showed up many times. V is TRBV5-1 and J is TRBJ1-1; D is possibly TRBD1 (6 bases). There are 15 residues in the CDR3. The V gene's germline CDR1 is SGHRS and CDR2 YFSETQ. V shed 0 bases and J shed 1 base, with 10 bases lying between them. For the CDR3, the DNA is TGCGCCAGCAGCTTGGATGGGGGGGCGAACACTGAAGCTTTCTTT. Translating it yields CASSLDGGANTEAFF.

The sample holds many counts of this clonotype. CDR3 bases: TGTGCCAGCGAGATGGGTGGGCTAGCGGGGGACTACGAGCAGTACTTC. Protein: CASEMGGLAGDYEQYF. J is TRBJ2-7 and V is TRBV2, with 10 bases lining up with TRBD2. The trim removed 8 bases at V and 3 bases at J, leaving 13 bases unmatched. The CDR3 has 16 residues. Germline CDR1 SNHLY, CDR2 FYNNEI.

The sample holds many counts of this clonotype. The chain recombines TRBV5-1 with TRBJ2-7; D remains ambiguous. The CDR3 loop spans 16 amino acids. The V gene lost 0 bases and the J gene lost 2 bases, with 15 bases spanning the gap. Germline values: CDR1 SGHRS, CDR2 YFSETQ. The CDR3 DNA reads as TGCGCCAGCAGCTTGGCTGGAGAGACTCCTACCTACGAGCAGTACTTC. Protein product: CASSLAGETPTYEQYF.

This clonotype appeared many times. The chain carries TRBV29-1 and TRBJ2-1; a possible D gene is TRBD1 (6 bases). The ends were cut back, 6 bases at V and 7 bases at J, with 13 bases in the middle. This CDR3 is built from 12 residues. The germline V gene encodes CDR1 SQVTM and CDR2 ANQGSEA. Here the CDR3 DNA reads TGCAGCGTGGCGGAGCAGGGGAATGAGCAGTTCTTC. Amino acids: CSVAEQGNEQFF.

This clonotype was seen ten or more times. The rearrangement joins TRBV20-1 to TRBJ1-1; TRBD1 might be the D (6 bases). This CDR3 is built from 15 residues. The germline gives CDR1 DFQATT, CDR2 SNEGSKA (reference sequence). The ends were cut back, 3 bases at V and 5 bases at J, with 19 bases in the middle. Here the CDR3 reads CSAREWRGARTEAFF. The CDR3 DNA is TGCAGTGCTAGGGAATGGCGGGGGGCGAGGACTGAAGCTTTCTTT.

This clonotype has at least ten counts. Here the CDR3 reads CASRKQLAGVTNEQFF. CDR3 coding DNA: TGCGCCAGCAGAAAACAACTAGCGGGGGTAACCAATGAGCAGTTCTTC. This chain connects TRBV5-1 to TRBJ2-1, with 11 bases fitting TRBD2. V gave up 5 bases and J gave up 6 bases; unmatched junction bases: 10. Germline CDR1 is SGHRS and CDR2 is YFSETQ. The CDR3 consists of 16 residues.

This chain joins TRBV28 and TRBJ2-2; 8 bases match TRBD2. The CDR3 spans 14 residues. After removal of 7 bases from V and 4 bases from J, the junction contained 5 bases not matched to a gene. Germline CDR1 and CDR2: MDHEN and SYDVKM. The CDR3 coding sequence is TGTGCCAGCACCCGGGGGGGTACCACCGGGGAGCTGTTTTTT. It encodes CASTRGGTTGELFF.

This chain links TRBV12-3 or TRBV12-4 with TRBJ2-1; D perhaps matches TRBD2 (6 bases). CDR3 size: 15 residues. V was clipped by 6 bases and J by 7 bases, with 19 bases between them. The DNA of the CDR3 is TGTGCCAGCAGGGAATCGCGGGGAATCGGAAATGAGCAGTTCTTC. It specifies CASRESRGIGNEQFF.

Many counts were recorded for this clonotype. The chain carries TRBV5-6 and TRBJ1-4; TRBD1 agrees at 9 bases. Unmatched junction bases numbered 7, after V lost 4 bases and J lost 6 bases. The germline V gene encodes CDR1 SGHDT and CDR2 YYEEEE. The CDR3 has 15 residues. The CDR3 DNA follows: TGTGCCAGCAGCCCCTGGGACAGGGCGGATGAAAAACTGTTTTTT. Amino acid sequence: CASSPWDRADEKLFF.

This clonotype came up a few times. The chain combines TRBV25-1 with TRBJ1-2; possible D gene TRBD1, 6 bases. The CDR3 consists of 14 residues. Trimming pared 7 bases from V and 5 bases from J, leaving 17 bases between. CDR1 is MGHDK, CDR2 SYGVNS, per germline. CDR3 bases: TGTGCCAGCAACCGGGGGGCCTTTCTATATGGCTACACCTTC. The encoded protein is CASNRGAFLYGYTF.

As to this clonotype: A read error may be the cause here, since a much bigger clone is one base away. The CDR3 coding sequence is TGTGCCAGCAGTATGGTGGGGGTCAGTGAAAAACTGTTTTTT. Translation gives CASSMVGVSEKLFF. The rearrangement links TRBV28 to TRBJ1-4, with D possibly matching TRBD1 (5 bases). CDR1 and CDR2 from the germline V gene are MDHEN and SYDVKM. The CDR3 has 14 residues. Trimming took 5 bases from V and 7 from J, leaving 14 bases between them.

This clonotype showed up many times. V and J are TRBV20-1 and TRBJ2-5, with D hard to call. Germline CDR1 reads DFQATT; CDR2 reads SNEGSKA (reference sequence). The CDR3 totals 13 residues. V shed 6 bases and J shed 1 base, with 12 bases lying between them. The CDR3 is CSAMPETQETQYF. CDR3 bases: TGCAGTGCAATGCCCGAGACCCAAGAGACCCAGTACTTC.

The chain employs TRBV5-1 and TRBJ2-1; 8 nucleotides align to TRBD1. The CDR3 is 14 residues long. Looked up from germline, CDR1 is SGHRS and CDR2 is YFSETQ. The trim removed 0 bases at V and 7 bases at J, leaving 3 bases unmatched. Here the CDR3 DNA reads TGCGCCAGCAGCTTGGGGACAGGGCGGAATGAGCAGTTCTTC. This sequence encodes CASSLGTGRNEQFF.

The rearrangement links TRBV5-1 to TRBJ2-2; D uncertain. The V end lost 4 bases, the J end lost 8 bases, and 18 bases lay between the germline ends. CDR1 is SGHRS and CDR2 is YFSETQ in the germline V gene. This CDR3 spans 15 amino acids. DNA for the CDR3: TGCGCCAGCAGCCCCCCGGGCTCTGTATTGGGGGAGCTGTTTTTT. It encodes CASSPPGSVLGELFF.

This clonotype was counted many times. The rearrangement joins TRBV19 to TRBJ2-1; tentatively, D is TRBD1 or TRBD2 (5 bases each). V was cut by 8 bases and J by 14 bases, with 16 bases left in between. The germline V gene encodes CDR1 LNHDA and CDR2 SQIVND (reference sequence). This CDR3 spans 11 amino acids. The DNA of the CDR3 is TGTGCCAGTGGGGGTGATGGTTTGGAGTTCTTC. Its protein product is CASGGDGLEFF.

This rearrangement joins TRBV4-2 to TRBJ2-2; perhaps TRBD2 as D (6 bases). Trimming left V 0 bases short and J 6 bases short, with 11 bases between. CDR1 LGHNA and CDR2 YNFKEQ come from the germline V gene. The CDR3 length is 15 residues. The CDR3 spells CASSQEVLAPGELFF. In DNA, the CDR3 is TGTGCCAGCAGCCAAGAGGTACTAGCCCCCGGGGAGCTGTTTTTT.

The chain employs TRBV6-5 and TRBJ2-1, with TRBD2 matching 9 bases. CDR3 length: 17 amino acids. V gave up 2 bases and J gave up 5 bases; unmatched junction bases: 10. The V gene's germline CDR1 is MNHEY and CDR2 SVGAGI. CDR3 residues: CASSYGLSAGGDNEQFF. Here the CDR3 DNA reads TGTGCCAGCAGTTACGGGCTATCGGCGGGAGGGGACAATGAGCAGTTCTTC.

Many counts were recorded for this clonotype. The chain is built from TRBV29-1 and TRBJ2-7; 10 positions match TRBD1. The CDR3 runs to 14 residues. The J segment lost 5 bases and the V segment lost 1 base, leaving 5 bases of the junction unmatched. CDR1 and CDR2 (germline): SQVTM, ANQGSEA. The CDR3 sequence: CSVEGTGGFDEQYF. DNA for the CDR3: TGCAGCGTTGAAGGGACAGGGGGATTCGACGAGCAGTACTTC.

This clonotype was counted ten times or more. This rearrangement joins TRBV9 to TRBJ2-2; D is ambiguous. CDR3 size: 12 residues. CDR1 is SGDLS, CDR2 YYNGEE, per germline. Trimming pared 2 bases from V and 6 bases from J, leaving 5 bases between. Here the CDR3 reads CASSVYAGELFF. For the CDR3, the DNA is TGTGCCAGCAGCGTTTATGCCGGGGAGCTGTTTTTT.